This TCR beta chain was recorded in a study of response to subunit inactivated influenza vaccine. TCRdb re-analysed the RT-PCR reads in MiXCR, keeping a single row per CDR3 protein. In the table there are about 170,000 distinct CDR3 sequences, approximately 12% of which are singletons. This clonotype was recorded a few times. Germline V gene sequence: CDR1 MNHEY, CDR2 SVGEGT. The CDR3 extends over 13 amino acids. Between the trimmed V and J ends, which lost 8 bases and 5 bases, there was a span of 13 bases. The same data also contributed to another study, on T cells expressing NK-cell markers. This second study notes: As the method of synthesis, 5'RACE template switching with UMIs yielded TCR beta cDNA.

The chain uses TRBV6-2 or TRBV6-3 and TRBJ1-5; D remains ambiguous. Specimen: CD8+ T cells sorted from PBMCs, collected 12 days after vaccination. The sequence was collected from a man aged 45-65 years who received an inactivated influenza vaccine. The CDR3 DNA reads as TGTGCCAGCCTTGACCGGCGAGATCAGCCCCAGCATTTT. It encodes CASLDRRDQPQHF.